The clone carrying this T cell receptor (beta chain) was counted at least ten times. Trimming removed 0 bases from V and 3 bases from J; junction bases left unmatched: 9. The CDR3 has 17 amino acids. CDR1 and CDR2 (germline): SGHTS, YDEGEE. The sample is drawn from a study of T-cell reconstitution after alpha-beta-depleted transplantation in children. Preparation of the TCRbeta library used unique molecular identifiers. MiXCR was run by TCRdb on the PCR reads, yielding one entry per CDR3 protein. The table records over 150,000 distinct CDR3 sequences, less than 15% of them present only once. The chain couples TRBV5-8 to TRBJ2-1; 7 positions match TRBD2. The sequencing used PBMCs from the stem cell graft donor, collected from the stem cell graft. The sequence derives from a human donor who donated a stem cell graft to a child with acute lymphoblastic leukemia. DNA of the CDR3: TGTGCCAGCAGCTTGGCCAACGGCGGGAGAGTCTACAATGAGCAGTTCTTC. This encodes CASSLANGGRVYNEQFF.